This T cell receptor beta chain is from a study of PD-1 blockade in classical Hodgkin lymphoma. Across the study: Patients were dosed intravenously with nivolumab at 3 mg/kg every 2 weeks.

The table came from immunoSEQ multiplex PCR; TCRdb's copy has only in-frame clones and leaves some out. Here the sample spans 30,000 to 40,000 clones, more than 80% being singletons. On this clone itself: No conserved phenylalanine or tryptophan is present at the end of the CDR3, so a read error is the likely explanation. Because the CDR3's place on the DNA is in doubt, the DNA is left out and the CDR3 is given as listed by TCRdb.

Patients all relapsed after autologous stem cell transplantation, and there was variation in brentuximab vedotin exposure. Negative magnetic selection isolated CD4+ T cells from thawed PBMCs. The CDR3 has 10 residues if both end residues are counted. Looked up from germline, CDR1 is LNHDA and CDR2 is SQIVND (reference sequence). The chain carries TRBV19 and TRBJ2-7; TRBD1 was called by the table and not checked on the DNA. The sample consisted of CD4+ T cells from blood, taken at baseline. The sequence was obtained from a human donor with classical Hodgkin lymphoma. CDR3 in amino acids: CASSKGTGHG.